This T cell receptor beta chain was sequenced during a study of T cell responses to AZD1222 COVID-19 vaccine. Study overall: Whether given at about 4 or about 12 weeks, second doses were pooled. Overall study results and limits: Clonal diversity may have been underestimated, and the donors were mostly white British, with more females than males. Receipt of two AZD1222 doses was followed by a rise in Spike-specific TCR breadth and depth.

As for this clone: Its antigen is unknown.

Germline V lookup: CDR1 MGHRA, CDR2 YSYEKL. This CDR3 comprises 15 residues. V lost 0 bases, J lost 2 bases, and 10 bases lay in between. Sequencing was performed with immunoSEQ multiplex PCR; in TCRdb, only in-frame clones are kept and a portion is missing. Among 100,000 to 150,000 clones listed, roughly 90% were seen once. This clonotype was sampled from an adult in good health. The specimen was peripheral blood, collected on day 0 of AZD1222 vaccination. The chain is built from TRBV4-1 and TRBJ1-1, with D possibly matching TRBD1 (5 bases). The DNA for the CDR3 is TGCGCCAGCAGCCAAGAATCCAGGGTCAACACTGAAGCTTTCTTT. Its translation: CASSQESRVNTEAFF.